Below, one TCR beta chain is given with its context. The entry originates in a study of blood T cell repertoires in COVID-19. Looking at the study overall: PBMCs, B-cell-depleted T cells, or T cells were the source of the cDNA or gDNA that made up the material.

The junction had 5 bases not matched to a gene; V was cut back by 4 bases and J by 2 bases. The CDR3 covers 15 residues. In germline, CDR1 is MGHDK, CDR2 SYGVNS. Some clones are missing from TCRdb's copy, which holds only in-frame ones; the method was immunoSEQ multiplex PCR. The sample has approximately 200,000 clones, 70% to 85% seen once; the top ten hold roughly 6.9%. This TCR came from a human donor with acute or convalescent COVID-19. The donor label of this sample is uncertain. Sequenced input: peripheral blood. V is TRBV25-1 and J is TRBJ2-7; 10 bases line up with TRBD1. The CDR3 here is CASSADRGRPYEQYF. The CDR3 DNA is TGTGCCAGCAGTGCGGACAGGGGGAGACCCTACGAGCAGTACTTC.